The T cell receptor (beta chain) under discussion was sequenced for a study of blood T cell repertoires in COVID-19. With 1 base removed from V and 0 bases from J, the gap between germline ends came to 6 bases. The germline V gene has CDR1 SEHNR and CDR2 FQNEAQ (reference sequence). The length of the CDR3 is 15 residues. The method was immunoSEQ multiplex PCR; TCRdb's version includes in-frame clones alone and lacks a portion of them. The data hold about 400,000 clones, with roughly 90% observed a single time. This clone was seen a single time. This receptor was taken from a woman aged 40 to 50 with acute COVID-19. This chain links TRBV7-9 with TRBJ1-4; D not resolved. Sequencing was performed on PBMCs or T cells enriched from blood (not recorded which). The CDR3 region has the DNA TGTGCCAGCAGCTTAGTCTCTGCAACTAATGAAAAACTGTTTTTT. Translated, it gives CASSLVSATNEKLFF.